This TCR beta chain was observed in a study of blood T cell repertoires in COVID-19. Study-wide context: Sites across the United States, Italy and Spain contributed samples from acute and convalescent COVID-19. T cells, B-cell-depleted T cells, or PBMCs provided the cDNA or gDNA that served as material.

Authors' data handling: From reference gene primer amplification, estimates of nucleated cell counts were derived. TCRdb keeps only in-frame clones here, not all; method: immunoSEQ multiplex PCR. For V, J and clone size, that table is used; D and trimming come from the DNA. Among fewer than 200,000 clones listed, under 85% were seen once. This CDR3 is 14 amino acids long. V was pared by 6 bases and J by 8 bases, with 7 bases of the junction left unmatched. Germline lookup yields CDR1 LNHDA and CDR2 SQIVND (reference sequence). The sequence was collected from a man aged 55 to 70 who had recovered from COVID-19. The source material was peripheral blood. The chain uses TRBV19 and TRBJ1-4, with 9 bases lining up with TRBD1. CDR3 DNA: TGTGCCAGTAGGACGGGACAGGGATGGGAAAAACTGTTTTTT. Translated, it gives CASRTGQGWEKLFF.